The rows below give T cell receptor beta chains drawn from one sample of a study of blood T cell repertoires in COVID-19. The data were produced by immunoSEQ multiplex PCR, yet TCRdb's version contains in-frame clones alone and is incomplete. The sample includes under 200,000 clones, 70% to 90% of them seen just once. The sample taken for sequencing was peripheral blood. The receptors were gathered from a man in his 60s with active or convalescent COVID-19. Both conserved end residues are part of each CDR3. The D gene is left open where the match is weak. Size is omitted from some rows. Given values are once, few, many or a class for expanded clones.

TRBJ1-6,.,TRBD1,TRBV6-1,CASSEAQGASPLHF,TGTGCCAGCAGTGAAGCACAGGGGGCTTCACCCCTCCACTTT
TRBJ1-3,.,.,TRBV11-3,CASSQGPDTGNTIYF,TGTGCCAGCAGCCAGGGCCCAGATACTGGAAACACCATATATTTT
TRBJ1-6,.,.,TRBV5-1,CASSLGTDNSPLHF,TGCGCCAGCAGCTTGGGGACAGATAATTCACCCCTCCACTTT
TRBJ1-5,.,TRBD1,TRBV6-5,CASSSGTGERQPQHF,TGTGCCAGCAGTTCCGGGACAGGGGAGAGGCAGCCCCAGCATTTT
TRBJ1-1,.,.,TRBV7-6,CASSLMGQGSTEAFF,TGTGCCAGCAGCTTAATGGGGCAGGGGTCCACTGAAGCTTTCTTT
TRBJ2-7,few,TRBD2,TRBV6-5,CASSYGRGGLYEQYF,TGTGCCAGCAGTTACGGTCGGGGGGGCCTCTACGAGCAGTACTTC
TRBJ1-6,.,TRBD1,TRBV19,CASSDQGQGTSPLHF,TGTGCCAGTAGTGATCAGGGACAGGGGACTTCACCCCTCCACTTT
TRBJ1-1,.,.,TRBV29-1,CSVVRDFGEAFF,TGCAGCGTGGTCAGGGATTTTGGTGAAGCTTTCTTT
TRBJ2-1,.,TRBD2,TRBV6-1,CASSEADGGAYNEQFF,TGTGCCAGCAGTGAGGCGGACGGGGGGGCCTACAATGAGCAGTTCTTC
TRBJ2-7,.,TRBD1,TRBV6-5,CATQRQGDYEQYF,TGTGCCACCCAGAGACAGGGCGACTACGAGCAGTACTTC
TRBJ2-6,.,TRBD1,TRBV11-2,CASSLAGGSSGANVLTF,TGTGCCAGCAGCTTAGCAGGGGGCAGTTCTGGGGCCAACGTCCTGACTTTC
TRBJ1-6,.,TRBD1,TRBV4-2,CASSHSDRAPGNSPLHF,TGTGCCAGCAGCCATTCGGACAGGGCCCCTGGTAATTCACCCCTCCACTTT
TRBJ1-2,once,TRBD1,TRBV10-3,CAIGGQGNYGYTF,TGTGCCATCGGCGGACAGGGTAACTATGGCTACACCTTC
TRBJ2-1,.,TRBD1,TRBV18,CASSPLLTGGNEQFF,TGTGCCAGCTCACCACTACTCACAGGGGGCAATGAGCAGTTCTTC
TRBJ1-2,.,TRBD1,TRBV27,CASSLRSGQGMRYTF,TGTGCCAGCAGTTTAAGATCGGGACAGGGCATGCGCTACACCTTC
TRBJ1-1,.,.,TRBV12-5,CASGSTGLISEAFF,TGTGCTAGTGGTTCAACAGGGTTAATTTCTGAAGCTTTCTTT
TRBJ1-4,.,.,TRBV2,CASSNREGEEKLFF,TGTGCCAGCAGCAACAGGGAAGGAGAAGAAAAACTGTTTTTT
TRBJ2-1,.,TRBD2,TRBV7-9,CASSIGLASFNEQFF,TGTGCCAGCAGCATCGGACTAGCGTCATTCAATGAGCAGTTCTTC
TRBJ1-4,.,.,TRBV5-6,CASSLWGTYATNEKLFF,TGTGCCAGCAGCTTGTGGGGGACTTATGCAACTAATGAAAAACTGTTTTTT
TRBJ2-1,.,.,TRBV4-1,CASSQNSGAHNEQFF,TGCGCCAGCAGCCAAAACAGCGGAGCTCACAATGAGCAGTTCTTC
TRBJ1-1,.,TRBD1,TRBV19,CASSLTGLRTEAFF,TGTGCCAGTAGTTTGACAGGGTTGAGAACTGAAGCTTTCTTT
TRBJ1-5,.,.,TRBV4-2,CASSQDSDQPQHF,TGTGCCAGCAGCCAAGATTCCGATCAGCCCCAGCATTTT
TRBJ1-2,.,.,TRBV2,CASRARDTNYGYTF,TGTGCCAGCAGGGCCCGGGACACGAACTATGGCTACACCTTC
TRBJ1-1,.,TRBD1,TRBV19,CASSLGQAPPRGTEAFF,TGTGCCAGTAGTCTGGGACAGGCACCTCCAAGGGGCACTGAAGCTTTCTTT
TRBJ2-2,.,.,TRBV6-1,CASSEGTIGGELFF,TGTGCCAGCAGTGAAGGGACTATTGGCGGGGAGCTGTTTTTT
TRBJ1-3,.,.,TRBV6-5,CASSPRGGNTIYF,TGTGCCAGCAGTCCACGGGGGGGAAACACCATATATTTT
TRBJ1-5,many,.,TRBV5-8,CASSFQGRINQPQHF,TGTGCCAGCAGCTTTCAGGGGAGAATCAATCAGCCCCAGCATTTT
TRBJ1-4,.,.,TRBV24-1,CATRGDIPHRNEKLFF,TGTGCCACCAGGGGGGACATTCCCCACAGGAATGAAAAACTGTTTTTT
TRBJ1-1,.,.,TRBV6-6,CASRATENTEAFF,TGTGCCAGCAGGGCCACAGAGAACACTGAAGCTTTCTTT
TRBJ2-1,.,.,TRBV24-1,CATSEWGDSGGYNEQFF,TGTGCCACCAGTGAATGGGGGGACAGTGGAGGCTACAATGAGCAGTTCTTC
TRBJ2-7,.,TRBD2,TRBV6-1,CASSEHPAGATYEQYF,TGTGCCAGCAGTGAACATCCAGCGGGGGCCACCTACGAGCAGTACTTC
TRBJ2-1,.,.,TRBV10-1,CASSEGVGRSSYNEQFF,TGCGCCAGCAGTGAAGGGGTTGGCAGGTCCTCTTACAATGAGCAGTTCTTC
TRBJ1-2,.,TRBD1,TRBV6-5,CASSRQGSYGYTF,TGTGCCAGCAGTAGACAGGGCTCCTATGGCTACACCTTC
TRBJ1-2,.,TRBD1,TRBV19,CASSTPALRDSPSGYTF,TGTGCCAGTAGTACGCCCGCCCTTCGGGACAGTCCGTCGGGCTACACCTTC
TRBJ2-1,.,.,TRBV21-1,CASTKHSSGGANEQFF,TGTGCCAGCACCAAACATTCTAGCGGGGGGGCCAATGAGCAGTTCTTC
TRBJ2-1,.,.,TRBV4-1,CASSRRVLDEQFF,TGCGCCAGCAGCCGAAGAGTTCTCGATGAGCAGTTCTTC
TRBJ2-6,.,.,TRBV29-1,CSVESHGRPNVLTF,TGCAGCGTTGAAAGTCATGGGAGGCCCAACGTCCTGACTTTC
TRBJ2-7,.,TRBD1,TRBV24-1,CATSIRTGDPYEQYF,TGTGCCACCAGTATCCGGACAGGGGACCCCTACGAGCAGTACTTC
TRBJ2-7,.,TRBD1,TRBV14,CASSRTGTGIHEQYF,TGTGCCAGCAGCCGGACCGGGACAGGGATCCACGAGCAGTACTTC
TRBJ2-5,.,TRBD1,TRBV11-3,CASSLAGTGKETQYF,TGTGCCAGCAGCTTAGCCGGGACAGGGAAAGAGACCCAGTACTTC
TRBJ2-7,.,TRBD1,TRBV5-1,CASSLESRDRVYEQYF,TGCGCCAGCAGCTTGGAGAGTAGGGACAGGGTATACGAGCAGTACTTC
TRBJ1-6,.,.,TRBV20-1,CSASTGFNSPLHF,TGCAGTGCTAGTACAGGGTTTAATTCACCCCTCCACTTT
TRBJ1-5,few,TRBD1,TRBV5-6,CASSPQGAWNQPQHF,TGTGCCAGCAGCCCACAGGGGGCTTGGAATCAGCCCCAGCATTTT
TRBJ1-2,.,.,TRBV19,CASSDPGSVRANYGYTF,TGTGCCAGTAGCGATCCCGGGTCGGTTAGAGCTAACTATGGCTACACCTTC
TRBJ1-2,once,TRBD1,TRBV5-4,CASSWGSGTGVTFNYGYTF,TGTGCCAGCAGCTGGGGGAGTGGGACAGGTGTCACGTTTAACTATGGCTACACCTTC
TRBJ2-5,few,.,TRBV5-1,CASSPDRETQYF,TGCGCCAGCAGCCCCGACAGGGAGACCCAGTACTTC
TRBJ2-5,.,.,TRBV20-1,CSAALGGNQYF,TGCAGTGCCGCATTGGGGGGAAACCAGTACTTC
TRBJ1-1,.,TRBD1,TRBV27,CASSLTGFAEAFF,TGTGCCAGCAGTTTGACAGGGTTTGCTGAAGCTTTCTTT
TRBJ1-2,.,TRBD1,TRBV29-1,CSVEDLGTGGAHGYTF,TGCAGCGTTGAAGATCTGGGGACAGGGGGTGCACATGGCTACACCTTC
TRBJ2-3,.,TRBD2,TRBV20-1,CSASSAGGLAGTQYF,TGCAGTGCTAGTTCAGCGGGGGGGCTTGCTGGTACGCAGTATTTT
TRBJ2-2,.,.,TRBV5-4,CASSWTVTGELFF,TGTGCCAGCAGCTGGACAGTAACCGGGGAGCTGTTTTTT
TRBJ1-3,.,TRBD1,TRBV5-1,CASSGTGLSGNTIYF,TGCGCCAGCTCTGGGACAGGGCTCTCTGGAAACACCATATATTTT
TRBJ1-3,.,.,TRBV5-1,CASSQQGTGNTIYF,TGCGCCAGCAGCCAACAGGGTACGGGAAACACCATATATTTT
TRBJ1-4,.,TRBD1,TRBV2,CASSGTDGEKLFF,TGTGCCAGCTCCGGGACAGATGGTGAAAAACTGTTTTTT
TRBJ2-3,once,TRBD2,TRBV2,CASEVASGGGTDTQYF,TGTGCCAGCGAAGTCGCTAGCGGGGGAGGAACAGATACGCAGTATTTT
TRBJ1-2,.,TRBD1,TRBV11-2,CASSLGTEYGYTF,TGTGCCAGCAGCTTGGGGACAGAATATGGCTACACCTTC
TRBJ2-2,.,.,TRBV5-1,CASSSGLTGGELFF,TGCGCCAGCAGCTCGGGACTGACCGGCGGGGAGCTGTTTTTT
TRBJ1-2,few,TRBD1,TRBV20-1,CSASNGQGVFTF,TGCAGTGCTAGTAACGGACAGGGCGTCTTCACCTTC
TRBJ2-3,.,.,TRBV19,CASSISGNTDTQYF,TGTGCCAGTAGTATTAGCGGAAATACAGATACGCAGTATTTT
TRBJ1-2,.,.,TRBV27,CASTAGDQAGYTF,TGTGCCAGCACCGCAGGGGATCAAGCTGGCTACACCTTC